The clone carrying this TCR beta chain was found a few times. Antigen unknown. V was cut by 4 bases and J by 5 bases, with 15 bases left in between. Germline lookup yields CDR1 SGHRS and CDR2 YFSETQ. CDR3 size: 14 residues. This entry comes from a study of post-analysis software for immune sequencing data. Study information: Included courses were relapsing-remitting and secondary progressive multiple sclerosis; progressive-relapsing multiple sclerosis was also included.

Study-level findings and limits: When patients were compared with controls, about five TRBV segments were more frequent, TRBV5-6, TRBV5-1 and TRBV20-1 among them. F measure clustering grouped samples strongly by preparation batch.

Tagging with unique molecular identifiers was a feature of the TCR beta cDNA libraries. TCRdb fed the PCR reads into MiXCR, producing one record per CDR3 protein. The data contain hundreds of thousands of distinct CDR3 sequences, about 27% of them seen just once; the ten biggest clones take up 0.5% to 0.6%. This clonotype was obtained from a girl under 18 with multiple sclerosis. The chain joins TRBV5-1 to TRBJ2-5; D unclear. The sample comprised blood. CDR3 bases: TGCGCCAGCAGCCCCGCCCTAGGCGCGGAGACCCAGTACTTC. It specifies CASSPALGAETQYF.